The 4 T cell receptor beta chains below were found in one sample sequenced in a study of T cell clones after liver transplantation. Sequencing used immunoSEQ multiplex PCR; TCRdb keeps in-frame clones, though not all of them. The repertoire holds tens of thousands of clones, with almost 95% as singletons. Sequencing used CD4+ T cells from blood, obtained less than 27 months after liver transplant. Source of these receptors: a human patient who received a liver transplant. The T cells may partly be graft donor cells.

The chain combines TRBV28 with TRBJ1-1, with 7 bases identical to TRBD1. The CDR3 spans 13 residues. V lost 5 bases and J lost 10; bases outside the gene matches: 10. Germline lookup yields CDR1 MDHEN and CDR2 SYDVKM. The CDR3 nucleotides read TGTGCCAGCAGTCCTAGACAGGGCAGGAGAGCTTTCTTT. Protein sequence: CASSPRQGRRAFF.

The CDR3 spells CASSLERVQETQYF. The CDR3, as DNA: TGTGCCAGCAGCTTGGAGCGTGTCCAAGAGACCCAGTACTTC. The chain carries TRBV5-6 and TRBJ2-5, with no clear D. This CDR3 is 14 amino acids long. Germline loops: CDR1 SGHDT, CDR2 YYEEEE. The germline V and J ends were trimmed by 0 bases and 1 base, with 7 bases remaining between them.

This clone was detected only once. This chain connects TRBV19 to TRBJ2-7, with a weak D call TRBD1 (5 bases). The V and J ends lost 0 bases and 7 bases respectively, with 10 bases between them. The CDR3 extends over 13 amino acids. Looked up from germline, CDR1 is LNHDA and CDR2 is SQIVND (reference sequence). This chain's CDR3 is CASSIEAGYEQYF. The CDR3 coding sequence is TGTGCCAGTAGTATAGAGGCAGGGTATGAGCAGTACTTC. The variable domain in full, completed from reference TRBV19 and TRBJ2-7, reads DGGITQSPKYLFRKEGQNVTLSCEQNLNHDAMYWYRQDPGQGLRLIYYSQIVNDFQKGDIAEGYSVSREKKESFPLTVTSAQKNPTAFYLCASSIEAGYEQYFGPGTRLTVT.

V usage is TRBV28 and J usage is TRBJ1-2; 7 positions agree with TRBD1. The junction had 14 bases not matched to a gene; V was cut back by 4 bases and J by 6 bases. The CDR3 spans 16 residues. Germline V gene sequence: CDR1 MDHEN, CDR2 SYDVKM. CDR3 sequence (DNA): TGTGCCAGCAGTTCTCCCCTGGGGGCAGGGGGGAATGGCTACACCTTC. Its protein product is CASSSPLGAGGNGYTF.